These 32 T cell receptor beta chains share one sample of origin, sequenced in a study of identical twins (TCRdb year 2016). The library was prepared using 5' RACE. Sequencing took place on an Illumina HiSeq 2000. TCRdb took the public reads, trimmed them with fastp at Q25, ran MiXCR for clone calling and kept in-frame beta chains. A single entry per CDR3 protein holds the most common genes and DNA from its merged rows. In this sample the table shows 1.5 million to 2 million distinct CDR3 sequences, around 33% of which occur a single time. Around 0.3% of the sample goes to the ten largest clones. The source material was cord blood. These receptors were collected from a newborn girl in good health.

A word on this clonotype: No conserved phenylalanine or tryptophan is present at the end of the CDR3, so a read error is the likely explanation. The chain uses TRBV5-5 and TRBJ2-1; D gene ambiguous. Trimming removed 0 bases at V and 2 bases at J, with 15 bases between. The CDR3 consists of 17 residues. Germline CDR1 and CDR2: SGHKS and YYEKEE (reference sequence). CDR3 residues: CASSLEAIQLAYNEQFV. The CDR3 DNA is TGTGCCAGCAGCTTGGAGGCTATACAGTTGGCCTACAATGAGCAGTTCGTC.

This chain uses TRBV20-1 with TRBJ1-1, with D tentatively TRBD1 (5 bases). Germline CDR1 reads DFQATT; CDR2 reads SNEGSKA (reference sequence). The CDR3 consists of 14 residues. Trimming shortened V by 1 base and J by 2 bases, and 11 bases separated the two germline ends. For the CDR3, the DNA is TGCAGTGCTAGAGCGGGGGGATACAACACTGAAGCTTTCTTT. Its protein is CSARAGGYNTEAFF.

This sequence joins TRBV2 and TRBJ2-2; TRBD2 might be the D (7 bases). The CDR3 sequence is 13 residues long. CDR1 is SNHLY, CDR2 FYNNEI, per germline. V dropped 8 bases and J dropped 6 bases, with 13 bases sitting between them. The CDR3 loop is CASDGEGAGELFF. The CDR3 DNA reads TGTGCCAGCGATGGGGAGGGGGCCGGGGAGCTGTTTTTT.

This clonotype was picked up a small number of times. J is TRBJ1-1 and V is TRBV21-1. TRBV21-1 is tagged as a pseudogene. This CDR3 comprises 15 residues. As DNA, the CDR3 is TGTGCCAGCAGCAAAGTGGGCCTTCCTAAGACTGAAGCTTTCTTT. Residues: CASSKVGLPKTEAFF.

This clonotype has more than one count but fewer than ten. The chain joins TRBV5-1 to TRBJ2-5; D gene ambiguous. The J call may be in error: the DNA end matches TRBJ2-7 better. Germline CDR1 reads SGHRS; CDR2 reads YFSETQ. This CDR3 spans 15 amino acids. CDR3 region: CASSLDVHSRYEQYF. CDR3 coding DNA: TGCGCCAGCAGCTTAGACGTCCACTCACGCTACGAGCAGTACTTC.

In this sample, this clonotype turned up a few times. V gene TRBV3-1 combines with J gene TRBJ2-7; a possible D gene is TRBD1 (6 bases). The V and J ends lost 2 bases and 1 base respectively, with 9 bases between them. The CDR3 runs to 14 residues. Germline-derived CDR1 and CDR2 are LGHDT and YNNKEL (reference sequence). As DNA, the CDR3 is TGTGCCAGCAGCCAAAACAGGGTGTCCTACGAGCAGTACTTC. Translated, it gives CASSQNRVSYEQYF.

The V call is TRBV21-1, the J call TRBJ2-7; no DNA check was done on the table's D call, TRBD1. TRBV21-1 is labeled a pseudogene. The CDR3 consists of 14 residues. Written as DNA, the CDR3 is TGTGCCAGCAGCAAAAGCAGGGACACCTACGAGCAGTACTTC. Translated, it gives CASSKSRDTYEQYF.

The rearrangement joins TRBV11-2 to TRBJ2-1, with a tentative D call TRBD2 (5 bases). Trimming left V 2 bases short and J 5 bases short, with 13 bases between. This CDR3 region has 15 residues. In germline, CDR1 is SGHAT, CDR2 FQNNGV. CDR3 region: CASSLLDSRHNEQFF. CDR3 DNA: TGTGCCAGCAGCTTATTGGACTCGCGACACAATGAGCAGTTCTTC.

This clonotype turned up a few times. The rearrangement uses TRBV9 and TRBJ1-2, with no clear D. Trimming left V 0 bases short and J 7 bases short, with 10 bases between. The germline gives CDR1 SGDLS, CDR2 YYNGEE. The CDR3 loop spans 13 amino acids. For the CDR3, the DNA is TGTGCCAGCAGCGTAGTTAAGAATTTTGGCTACACCTTC. The encoded protein is CASSVVKNFGYTF.

The gene calls are TRBV9 and TRBJ2-3; D unclear. The V and J ends lost 4 bases and 8 bases respectively, with 11 bases between them. Germline-derived CDR1 and CDR2 are SGDLS and YYNGEE. The CDR3 runs to 12 residues. CDR3 DNA: TGTGCCAGCAGCCCTGGACGGCTTACGCAGTATTTT. It is translated as CASSPGRLTQYF.

This clonotype turned up a few times. V usage is TRBV4-2 and J usage is TRBJ1-4; D may be TRBD1 (5 bases). The V gene's germline CDR1 is LGHNA and CDR2 YNFKEQ. V was clipped by 4 bases and J by 5 bases, with 20 bases between them. The CDR3 runs to 17 residues. The CDR3 region is CASSRYPGGARNEKLFF. The CDR3 DNA is TGTGCCAGCAGCCGATATCCAGGAGGGGCGCGGAATGAAAAACTGTTTTTT.

This clonotype was seen a single time. This sequence may be a read error, since a much larger clone differs from it by one base. The rearrangement joins TRBV27 to TRBJ2-1; a possible D gene is TRBD2 (6 bases). The germline V and J ends were trimmed by 2 bases and 9 bases, with 14 bases remaining between them. The CDR3 consists of 14 residues. CDR1 is MNHEY, CDR2 SMNVEV, per germline (reference sequence). The CDR3 loop is CASSLPLAHSEQFF. The CDR3 DNA sequence: TGTGCCAGCAGTTTACCCCTAGCGCATAGTGAGCAGTTCTTC.

The rearrangement links TRBV4-2 to TRBJ1-3; D perhaps matches TRBD1 (6 bases). The CDR3 is 16 amino acids. Deletions cut 3 bases from V and 2 bases from J, with 14 bases between. Per germline, CDR1 LGHNA and CDR2 YNFKEQ. The CDR3 DNA follows: TGTGCCAGCAGCCAGCGGGGGCAGCTGACTGGAAACACCATATATTTT. It specifies CASSQRGQLTGNTIYF.

The J gene is TRBJ1-2, the V gene TRBV2, with D perhaps TRBD1 (6 bases). Germline V gene sequence: CDR1 SNHLY, CDR2 FYNNEI. There are 14 residues in the CDR3. Trimming removed 4 bases at V and 4 bases at J, with 13 bases between. CDR3 bases: TGTGCCAGCAGTGTAACGGGGGCCTTCTATGGCTACACCTTC. As protein: CASSVTGAFYGYTF.

J is TRBJ2-7 and V is TRBV6-6; the match to TRBD2 covers 9 bases. The germline V gene has CDR1 MNHNY and CDR2 SVGAGI (reference sequence). Losses at the gene ends were 6 bases for V and 1 base for J; bases not matched to a gene: 13. CDR3 length: 17 amino acids. The CDR3 reads CASRYTLRAGGSYEQYF. CDR3 sequence (DNA): TGTGCCAGCAGGTATACCCTTCGAGCGGGGGGATCCTACGAGCAGTACTTC.

For this clonotype: It may be a read error: a sequence one base away is much more abundant. V gene TRBV9 combines with J gene TRBJ2-5; perhaps TRBD2 as D (5 bases). Germline-derived CDR1 and CDR2 are SGDLS and YYNGEE. The CDR3 contains 15 residues. The V and J ends lost 6 bases and 11 bases respectively, with 26 bases between them. The CDR3 reads CASTRRSNEINEQYF. DNA of the CDR3: TGTGCCAGCACCCGGAGGTCCAACGAGATCAATGAGCAGTACTTC.

The V and J genes are TRBV12-3 or TRBV12-4 and TRBJ2-5; D not certain. Trimming removed 2 bases from V and 0 bases from J, with 16 bases in between. The CDR3 consists of 17 residues. The DNA for the CDR3 is TGTGCCAGCAGTTTACCCTGGCCGGACGGCGACCAAGAGACCCAGTACTTC. Its protein is CASSLPWPDGDQETQYF.

In this sample, this clonotype turned up a few times. The rearrangement joins TRBV2 to TRBJ2-7; D is perhaps TRBD2 (6 bases). This CDR3 region has 16 residues. Per germline, CDR1 SNHLY and CDR2 FYNNEI. V dropped 2 bases and J dropped 4 bases, with 18 bases sitting between them. The CDR3 DNA sequence: TGTGCCAGCAGTGAACGTTTGGGAGGTTCTCCTTACGAGCAGTACTTC. Residues: CASSERLGGSPYEQYF. The full variable domain, rest sourced from reference TRBV2 and TRBJ2-7, is EPEVTQTPSHQVTQMGQEVILRCVPISNHLYFYWYRQILGQKVEFLVSFYNNEISEKSEIFDDQFSVERPDGSNFTLKIRSTKLEDSAMYFCASSERLGGSPYEQYFGPGTRLTVT.

V is TRBV7-2 and J is TRBJ2-7, with 7 bases matching TRBD1. CDR3 size: 15 residues. The ends lost 4 bases at V and 0 bases at J; junction bases unmatched: 6. Germline V gene lookup returns CDR1 SGHTA and CDR2 FQGNSA. The CDR3 reads CASSWDSLSSYEQYF. CDR3 bases: TGTGCCAGCAGCTGGGACAGCCTTTCCTCCTACGAGCAGTACTTC.

The table lists this clonotype with a few counts. The V gene is TRBV21-1, the J gene TRBJ1-2; the D call TRBD1 from the table was never checked on the DNA. TRBV21-1 is marked as a pseudogene. CDR3 length: 15 amino acids. The CDR3 spells CASSKALGTRYGYTF. In DNA, the CDR3 is TGTGCCAGCAGCAAAGCACTTGGGACCCGCTATGGCTACACCTTC.

About this clonotype: This may be a read error: a much more frequent sequence differs by one nucleotide. The chain employs TRBV25-1 and TRBJ2-7, with 14 bases aligning to TRBD2. The length of the CDR3 is 15 residues. CDR1 and CDR2 from the germline V gene are MGHDK and SYGVNS. DNA for the CDR3: TGTGCCGGCAGTGGGACTAGCGGGAGCTCCTACGAGCAGTACTTC. Its translation: CAGSGTSGSSYEQYF.

This clonotype was detected a few times. The chain uses TRBV24-1 and TRBJ2-1, with 14 nucleotides matching TRBD2. The CDR3 runs 16 residues. After removal of 4 bases from V and 8 bases from J, the junction contained 6 bases not matched to a gene. Germline V gene data show CDR1 as KGHDR and CDR2 as SFDVKD. CDR3 DNA: TGTGCCACCAGTGACCCAGGGACTAGCGGGAGAGATGAGCAGTTCTTC. This sequence encodes CATSDPGTSGRDEQFF.

The V gene is TRBV5-1, the J gene TRBJ1-1; D perhaps matches TRBD1 (6 bases). The CDR3 consists of 17 residues. Germline V gene lookup returns CDR1 SGHRS and CDR2 YFSETQ. Trimming left V 5 bases short and J 0 bases short, with 20 bases between. The CDR3 nucleotides read TGCGCCAGCAGTCGATCCGGGACACTCAACCTGAACACTGAAGCTTTCTTT. It is translated as CASSRSGTLNLNTEAFF.

The genes are TRBV10-3 and TRBJ1-5, with TRBD1 as a possible D gene (6 bases). Germline V gives CDR1 ENHRY, CDR2 SYGVKD. Trimming removed 0 bases at V and 6 bases at J, with 6 bases between. This CDR3 has 13 amino acids. The CDR3 sequence: CAISESGAQPQHF. The CDR3 DNA follows: TGTGCCATCAGTGAGTCGGGGGCTCAGCCCCAGCATTTT.

The CDR3 spells CASSQYQAGGDEQYF. The CDR3 nucleotides are TGTGCCAGCAGCCAATACCAAGCGGGAGGGGATGAGCAGTACTTC. The chain couples TRBV3-1 to TRBJ2-7, with 10 bases lining up with TRBD2. Germline values: CDR1 LGHDT, CDR2 YNNKEL (reference sequence). CDR3 length: 15 residues. J gave up 7 bases and V 2 bases, and 8 bases lay outside the gene matches.

This clonotype has a handful of counts. CDR3 nucleotides: TGTGCCAGCAGCCCATTCGGAGGCAGGGATGATGGCTACACCTTC. This translates into CASSPFGGRDDGYTF. This chain joins TRBV4-2 and TRBJ1-2; a possible D gene is TRBD1 (5 bases). Trimming took off 4 bases at V and 6 bases at J, with 18 bases between the two ends. CDR1 and CDR2 from the germline V gene are LGHNA and YNFKEQ. The CDR3 is made up of 15 amino acids.

This clonotype was picked up many times. The chain uses TRBV4-2 and TRBJ1-2, with unresolved D. There are 13 residues in the CDR3. Germline values: CDR1 LGHNA, CDR2 YNFKEQ. With 1 base removed from V and 3 bases from J, the gap between germline ends came to 6 bases. The CDR3 nucleotides are TGTGCCAGCAGCCAAGCACACTACTATGGCTACACCTTC. Protein product: CASSQAHYYGYTF.

This clonotype was observed a few times. The chain joins TRBV6-5 to TRBJ2-1, with 7 bases lining up with TRBD1. Germline CDR1 reads MNHEY; CDR2 reads SVGAGI. With 2 bases clipped from V and 9 bases from J, the junction kept 13 bases outside the gene matches. The CDR3 sequence is 16 residues long. The CDR3, as DNA: TGTGCCAGCAGTTACCTCGGTGTACAGGGGACGGGTGAGCAGTTCTTC. This codes for CASSYLGVQGTGEQFF.

This sequence joins TRBV27 and TRBJ2-1; D perhaps matches TRBD2 (5 bases). CDR1 MNHEY and CDR2 SMNVEV come from the germline V gene (reference sequence). This CDR3 comprises 17 residues. Trimming left V 1 base short and J 4 bases short, with 17 bases between. The chain's CDR3 is CASSLLTGSARYNEQFF. The CDR3 DNA reads as TGTGCCAGCAGTTTATTAACGGGTAGCGCGAGATACAATGAGCAGTTCTTC.

J is TRBJ2-3 and V is TRBV7-9; possibly TRBD1 for D (6 bases). This CDR3 comprises 15 residues. CDR1 and CDR2 from the germline V gene are SEHNR and FQNEAQ (reference sequence). V lost 5 bases to trimming and J lost 0 bases, with 12 bases between them. CDR3 sequence (DNA): TGTGCCAGCAGCCAAGGACAGCAAAGCACAGATACGCAGTATTTT. Its protein product is CASSQGQQSTDTQYF.

This clonotype has more than one count but fewer than ten. The genes are TRBV20-1 and TRBJ1-2, with 8 bases lining up with TRBD1. J was trimmed by 4 bases and V by 1 base; bases with no gene match: 5. CDR3 length equals 14 residues. The germline V gene encodes CDR1 DFQATT and CDR2 SNEGSKA (reference sequence). DNA of the CDR3: TGCAGTGCTAGAGCCTCAGGGGGCGCCTATGGCTACACCTTC. Encoded protein: CSARASGGAYGYTF.

CDR3: CASSDAGGAISYNEQFF. The CDR3 nucleotides are TGTGCCAGCAGTGACGCGGGGGGGGCGATCTCCTACAATGAGCAGTTCTTC. The rearrangement links TRBV6-1 to TRBJ2-1, with 9 bases fitting TRBD2. Germline trimming cut 3 bases from V and 0 bases from J; bases unmatched to any gene: 6. CDR1 is MNHNS and CDR2 is SASEGT in the germline V gene. This CDR3 has 17 amino acids.